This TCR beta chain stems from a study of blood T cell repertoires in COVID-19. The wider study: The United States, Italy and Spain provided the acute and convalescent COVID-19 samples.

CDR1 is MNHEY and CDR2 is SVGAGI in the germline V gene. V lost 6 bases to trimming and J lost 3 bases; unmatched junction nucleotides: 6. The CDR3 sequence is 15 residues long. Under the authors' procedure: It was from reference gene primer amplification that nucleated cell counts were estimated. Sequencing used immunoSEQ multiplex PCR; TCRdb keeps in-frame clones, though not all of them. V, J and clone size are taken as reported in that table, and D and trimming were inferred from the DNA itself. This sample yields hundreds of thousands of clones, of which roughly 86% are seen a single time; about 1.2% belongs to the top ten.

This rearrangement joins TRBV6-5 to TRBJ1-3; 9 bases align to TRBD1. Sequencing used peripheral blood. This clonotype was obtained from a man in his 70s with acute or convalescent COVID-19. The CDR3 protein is CASREDRGRGNTIYF. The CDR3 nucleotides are TGTGCCAGCAGAGAGGACAGGGGTCGTGGAAACACCATATATTTT.